Below are 23 T cell receptor beta chains sequenced from a single sample in a study of identical twins. TCRdb ran MiXCR on the 5' RACE reads and lists one entry per CDR3 protein. The data contain around 280,000 distinct CDR3 sequences, roughly 8.6% of them singletons. These data are also associated with another study on yellow fever vaccine responses in identical twins.

Sample: memory (CD45RO+) T cells sorted from blood. These receptors came from a woman aged 18 to 35 in good health.

The table lists this clonotype with many counts. The rearrangement uses TRBV20-1 and TRBJ2-5, with D unclear. V was pared by 6 bases and J by 5 bases, with 10 bases between. This CDR3 comprises 11 residues. Germline-derived CDR1 and CDR2 are DFQATT and SNEGSKA (reference sequence). The CDR3 is CSAFGYETQYF. The CDR3 region has the DNA TGCAGTGCATTCGGTTACGAGACCCAGTACTTC.

In this sample, this clonotype turned up many times. This chain uses TRBV5-5 with TRBJ1-5; no reliable D call. This CDR3 spans 13 amino acids. V lost 4 bases to trimming and J lost 2 bases, with 7 bases between them. Germline V lookup: CDR1 SGHKS, CDR2 YYEKEE (reference sequence). The CDR3 here is CASSPEGNQPQHF. CDR3 DNA: TGTGCCAGCAGCCCGGAGGGCAATCAGCCCCAGCATTTT.

The chain couples TRBV7-3 to TRBJ2-3; D gene ambiguous. This CDR3 spans 13 amino acids. The V and J ends lost 5 bases and 6 bases respectively, with 12 bases between them. CDR1 is SGHTA, CDR2 FQGTGA, per germline. This chain's CDR3 is CASSPQFLDTQYF. In DNA form, the CDR3 reads TGTGCCAGCAGCCCTCAGTTTTTGGATACGCAGTATTTT.

This clonotype was counted a few times. The rearrangement links TRBV19 to TRBJ2-7; TRBD1 is a possible D gene (6 bases). CDR3 size: 12 residues. Trimming cost V 5 bases and J 6 bases, with 11 bases left between them. From germline, CDR1 is LNHDA and CDR2 SQIVND (reference sequence). The CDR3 DNA sequence: TGTGCCAGTAGTTACAGGGACGGCGAGCAGTACTTC. As protein: CASSYRDGEQYF.

This clonotype showed up many times. The V gene is TRBV3-1, the J gene TRBJ1-1, with D unresolved. The CDR3 totals 14 residues. Trimming stripped 4 bases from V and 6 bases from J, with 15 bases between. Germline V CDR1 and CDR2: LGHDT, YNNKEL (reference sequence). CDR3 residues: CASSLRYGSSEAFF. The CDR3 DNA follows: TGTGCCAGCAGCCTTCGGTACGGGTCCTCTGAAGCTTTCTTT. The full variable domain, with the rest looked up from reference TRBV3-1 and TRBJ1-1, is DTAVSQTPKYLVTQMGNDKSIKCEQNLGHDTMYWYKQDSKKFLKIMFSYNNKELIINETVPNRFSPKSPDKAHLNLHINSLELGDSAVYFCASSLRYGSSEAFFGQGTRLTVV.

This clonotype was seen repeatedly, ten times or more. V usage is TRBV7-2 and J usage is TRBJ1-1; D is undetermined. This CDR3 has 16 residues. V lost 7 bases and J 0 bases, leaving 18 bases between the germline ends. Germline loops: CDR1 SGHTA, CDR2 FQGNSA. CDR3 nucleotide sequence: TGTGCCAGCACCCTACGCCGGGGAAAAATGAACACTGAAGCTTTCTTT. It specifies CASTLRRGKMNTEAFF.

This clonotype was found a few times. The rearrangement links TRBV18 to TRBJ2-5; D unresolved. The CDR3 has 16 residues. With 1 base removed from V and 0 bases from J, the gap between germline ends came to 12 bases. Per germline, CDR1 KGHSH and CDR2 LQKENI. The DNA for the CDR3 is TGTGCCAGCTCACCACGCCTAGTTCGGTACCAAGAGACCCAGTACTTC. It is translated as CASSPRLVRYQETQYF.

The V gene is TRBV10-2, the J gene TRBJ2-7; a possible D gene is TRBD1 (6 bases). Germline V lookup: CDR1 WSHSY, CDR2 SAAADI. This CDR3 is built from 11 residues. Trimming removed 4 bases from V and 8 bases from J, with 9 bases in between. The CDR3 DNA is TGCGCCAGCAGTGGCCAGGGGAAGCAGTACGTC. Translated: CASSGQGKQYV.

This clonotype appeared many times. The chain combines TRBV29-1 with TRBJ2-4; TRBD1 or TRBD2 may be the D gene (7 bases each). V shed 3 bases and J shed 1 base, with 19 bases lying between them. CDR1 is SQVTM, CDR2 ANQGSEA, per germline. The CDR3 length is 17 residues. The CDR3 nucleotides read TGCAGCGTTGAGGGGGAGGGGACAGAAGACGCCAAAAACATTCAGTACTTC. Amino acid sequence: CSVEGEGTEDAKNIQYF.

The genes are TRBV9 and TRBJ2-1; 13 nucleotides match TRBD2. This CDR3 region has 16 residues. V dropped 3 bases and J dropped 9; count of bases not matched to a gene: 9. Looked up from germline, CDR1 is SGDLS and CDR2 is YYNGEE. CDR3: CASSGLLAGGPSEQFF. The CDR3 DNA is TGTGCCAGCAGCGGCCTACTAGCGGGAGGGCCCAGTGAGCAGTTCTTC.

The chain carries TRBV20-1 and TRBJ1-1; tentatively, D is TRBD1 (5 bases). The CDR3 has 14 amino acids. The V end was cut by 1 base, the J end by 2 bases, with 11 bases between. CDR1 is DFQATT, CDR2 SNEGSKA, per germline (reference sequence). The CDR3 DNA is TGCAGTGCTAGAGTTTGGGGGGAAAACACTGAAGCTTTCTTT. It yields the protein CSARVWGENTEAFF.

This clonotype was observed a handful of times. The rearrangement joins TRBV3-1 to TRBJ1-6; D is unresolved. Trimming took 6 bases from V and 7 from J, leaving 16 bases between them. The CDR3 is made up of 15 amino acids. Per the germline V gene, CDR1 is LGHDT and CDR2 is YNNKEL (reference sequence). The CDR3 DNA is TGTGCCAGCAGGCATGGGCAGGTGGGAAATTCACCCCTCCACTTT. Translation gives CASRHGQVGNSPLHF.

This chain uses TRBV5-1 with TRBJ2-7, with 12 bases identical to TRBD2. J was trimmed by 2 bases and V by 1 base; bases with no gene match: 10. This CDR3 region has 18 residues. Germline assignment: CDR1 SGHRS and CDR2 YFSETQ. CDR3 coding DNA: TGCGCCAGCAGCTTGTGGGGCCTAGCGGGAGGGCCGGCCTACGAGCAGTACTTC. This gives the protein CASSLWGLAGGPAYEQYF.

This clonotype has at least ten counts. The rearrangement uses TRBV11-2 and TRBJ2-7; D is tentatively TRBD1 or TRBD2 (5 bases each). Trimming removed 5 bases from V and 4 bases from J, with 15 bases in between. The germline CDR1 and CDR2 sequences are SGHAT and FQNNGV. The CDR3 spans 14 residues. This CDR3 reads CASSPGTSAYEQYV. The CDR3 region has the DNA TGTGCCAGCAGCCCAGGGACCTCCGCTTACGAGCAGTACGTC.

This clonotype was counted ten times or more. The chain is built from TRBV2 and TRBJ2-1, with TRBD1 as a possible D gene (6 bases). The CDR3 extends over 11 amino acids. Germline V gene sequence: CDR1 SNHLY, CDR2 FYNNEI. V dropped 9 bases and J dropped 6 bases, with 9 bases sitting between them. The CDR3 sequence: CASLTGNEQFF. Here the CDR3 DNA reads TGTGCCAGTTTGACAGGCAATGAGCAGTTCTTC. Combining the CDR3 with reference TRBV2 and TRBJ2-1 gives the whole variable domain EPEVTQTPSHQVTQMGQEVILRCVPISNHLYFYWYRQILGQKVEFLVSFYNNEISEKSEIFDDQFSVERPDGSNFTLKIRSTKLEDSAMYFCASLTGNEQFFGPGTRLTVL.

This clonotype was counted only a few times. The chain employs TRBV6-1 and TRBJ1-5, with 7 bases lining up with TRBD1. Trimming took 6 bases from V and 3 from J; bases not matched to a gene: 5. The CDR3 consists of 14 residues. The germline V gene encodes CDR1 MNHNS and CDR2 SASEGT. CDR3 protein: CASSKTGNNQPQHF. The CDR3 bases are TGTGCCAGCAGCAAGACAGGGAACAATCAGCCCCAGCATTTT.

This clonotype was recorded many times. This sequence joins TRBV24-1 and TRBJ2-3, with 11 bases that match TRBD2. Germline V gene sequence: CDR1 KGHDR, CDR2 SFDVKD. Trimming at V came to 4 bases and at J to 4 bases, leaving 6 bases not matched to a gene. This CDR3 is built from 16 residues. CDR3: CATSEPTSGAADTQYF. CDR3 bases: TGTGCCACCAGTGAACCGACTAGCGGGGCGGCAGATACGCAGTATTTT.

The CDR3 DNA is TGTGCCAGCAGCCCCTCGGGACAGCATAATGAAAAACTGTTTTTT. Translated: CASSPSGQHNEKLFF. The chain joins TRBV2 to TRBJ1-4, with 7 bases matching TRBD1. Per the germline V gene, CDR1 is SNHLY and CDR2 is FYNNEI. This CDR3 is built from 15 residues. With 6 bases clipped from V and 4 bases from J, the junction kept 8 bases outside the gene matches.

This clonotype was counted between two and nine times. This sequence joins TRBV20-1 and TRBJ1-4; D is perhaps TRBD1 (6 bases). V was cut by 5 bases and J by 7 bases, with 8 bases left in between. Germline CDR1 is DFQATT and CDR2 is SNEGSKA (reference sequence). The CDR3 spans 11 residues. CDR3 loop: CSAWGREKLFF. CDR3 in DNA: TGCAGTGCTTGGGGGCGTGAAAAACTGTTTTTT.

This clonotype showed up just a few times. The chain carries TRBV11-1 and TRBJ2-5, with D possibly being TRBD2 (5 bases). V was trimmed by 4 bases and J by 3 bases, leaving 15 bases between them. Per germline, CDR1 SGHAT and CDR2 FQDESV (reference sequence). CDR3 length: 15 residues. The CDR3 sequence: CASSSLRTGKETQYF. CDR3 nucleotides: TGTGCCAGCAGCTCCCTCCGGACTGGCAAAGAGACCCAGTACTTC.

The rearrangement uses TRBV7-3 and TRBJ2-3, with TRBD2 identical over 7 bases. Germline V lookup: CDR1 SGHTA, CDR2 FQGTGA. The CDR3 loop spans 18 amino acids. Trimming removed 5 bases from V and 2 bases from J; junction bases left unmatched: 16. The CDR3 nucleotides are TGTGCCAGCAGCCTGTCCGGAGGCGGGAGAGGGGACACAGATACGCAGTATTTT. It is translated as CASSLSGGGRGDTDTQYF.

On this clonotype itself: A much larger clonotype is one base distant, so this may be a read error. This chain uses TRBV6-2 or TRBV6-3 with TRBJ2-7; tentative D call: TRBD1 (5 bases). The CDR3 sequence is 14 residues long. Germline loops: CDR1 MNHEY, CDR2 SVGEGT. The CDR3 nucleotides read TGTGCCAGCAGCCAGGACATCAGCTCCTACGAGCACTACTTC. Translation gives CASSQDISSYEHYF.

The chain recombines TRBV19 with TRBJ2-6; TRBD2 agrees at 10 bases. The CDR3 is made up of 18 amino acids. Germline-derived CDR1 and CDR2 are LNHDA and SQIVND (reference sequence). The V and J ends lost 6 bases and 0 bases, in that order; junction bases with no gene match: 8. The CDR3 protein is CASSRTSGKPSGANVLTF. The CDR3 DNA follows: TGTGCCAGTAGCCGGACTAGCGGAAAACCCTCTGGGGCCAACGTCCTGACTTTC.